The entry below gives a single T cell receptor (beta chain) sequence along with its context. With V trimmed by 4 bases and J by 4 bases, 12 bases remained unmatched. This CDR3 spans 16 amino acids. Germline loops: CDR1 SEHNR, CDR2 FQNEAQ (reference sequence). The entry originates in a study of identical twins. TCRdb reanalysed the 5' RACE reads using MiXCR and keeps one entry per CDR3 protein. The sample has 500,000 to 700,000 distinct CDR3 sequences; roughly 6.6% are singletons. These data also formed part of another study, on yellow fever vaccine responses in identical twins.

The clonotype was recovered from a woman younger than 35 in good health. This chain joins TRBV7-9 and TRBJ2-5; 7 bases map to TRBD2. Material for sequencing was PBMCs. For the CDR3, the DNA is TGTGCCAGCAGCTCCGACGGGACTACCCGCAGAGAGACCCAGTACTTC. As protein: CASSSDGTTRRETQYF.